A selection of T cell receptor beta chains follows, all from one sample in a study of T cells in Graves' hyperthyroidism and ophthalmopathy. MiXCR, applied by TCRdb to the multiplex PCR reads, yields one record per CDR3 protein. Found here are over 300,000 distinct CDR3 sequences, roughly 14% of them singletons; the top ten hold more than 9.5%. The sample taken for sequencing was blood. The receptors stem from a woman aged 60 to 75 with Graves' hyperthyroidism. The CDR3 runs from the conserved cysteine through the conserved F or W. A D gene is named only where the DNA matches it firmly. Not all rows give a size; the values are once, few, many and, for expanded clones, a class.

V gene,J gene,D gene,clone size,CDR3 DNA,CDR3 protein
TRBV18,TRBJ1-1,-,many,TGTGCCAGCTCACCGTACGAAGCGAACACTGAAGCTTTCTTT,CASSPYEANTEAFF
TRBV6-6,TRBJ1-1,-,few,TGTGCCAGCAGTTACTCGCCGGGACAAGAGAACACTGAAGCTTTCTTT,CASSYSPGQENTEAFF
TRBV6-1,TRBJ1-2,-,many,TGTGCCAGCAGTGAGTATGGCTACACCTTC,CASSEYGYTF
TRBV29-1,TRBJ2-1,TRBD1,-,TGCAGCGTTGGATGGGGACAGGGGGCGGGTGAGCAGTTCTTC,CSVGWGQGAGEQFF
TRBV27,TRBJ2-7,-,many,TGTGCCAGCAGTCAACAGGGAGGTCAGGCCTACGAGCAGTACTTC,CASSQQGGQAYEQYF
TRBV29-1,TRBJ1-1,TRBD1,-,TGCAGCGCAGAACCCGGGACAGGGTGGACTGAAGCTTTCTTT,CSAEPGTGWTEAFF
TRBV20-1,TRBJ2-2,-,many,TGCAGTGCTACGCCTCCAGGGAAGGACGGGGAGCTGTTTTTT,CSATPPGKDGELFF
TRBV27,TRBJ1-5,-,many,TGTGCCAGCAGTTTTGCAGGGGTTGGGCAGCCCCAGCATTTT,CASSFAGVGQPQHF
TRBV20-1,TRBJ2-4,-,many,TGCAGTGCTAGATGGGCGGGTTTGGGCAAAAACATTCAGTACTTC,CSARWAGLGKNIQYF
TRBV9,TRBJ2-1,-,few,TGTGCCAGCAGCGGGCCGACGGTCGGCTCCTACAATGAGCAGTTCTTC,CASSGPTVGSYNEQFF
TRBV11-2,TRBJ1-2,TRBD1,many,TGTGCCAGCAGCTTAGCGGGACAGAGTAAATGCACCTTC,CASSLAGQSKCTF
TRBV7-2,TRBJ1-6,-,many,TGTGCCAGCAGCTTAGTGGCAGGTAGCCTCCACTTT,CASSLVAGSLHF
TRBV25-1,TRBJ2-7,TRBD1,few,TGTGCCAGCAGTGACCACGGGACAGGGGGCTACGAGCAGTACTTC,CASSDHGTGGYEQYF
TRBV20-1,TRBJ1-1,-,many,TGCAGTGCTAGCGGGGACACTGAAGCTTTCTTT,CSASGDTEAFF
TRBV19,TRBJ2-4,TRBD2,-,TGTGCCAGTAGTATAGTAGTAGCGGGAGGACCCAAAAACATTCAGTACTTC,CASSIVVAGGPKNIQYF
TRBV20-1,TRBJ2-2,TRBD2,-,TGCAGTGCTTCTAGCGGTTGGATTACCGGGGAGCTGTTTTTT,CSASSGWITGELFF
TRBV18,TRBJ1-4,TRBD1,few,TGTGCCAGCTCACCTTCCGGGACAGGAAATGAAAAACTGTTTTTT,CASSPSGTGNEKLFF
TRBV20-1,TRBJ1-4,-,many,TGCAGTGCCCCCGGCAGGGCCGGTGAAAAACTGTTTTTT,CSAPGRAGEKLFF
TRBV6-2/TRBV6-3,TRBJ2-3,-,few,TGTGCCAGCAGTTACCCGATGCTAGGAAATACGCAGTATTTT,CASSYPMLGNTQYF
TRBV20-1,TRBJ1-5,-,-,TGCAGTGCTAGAGATCCTGGGGTCAATCAGCCCCAGCATTTT,CSARDPGVNQPQHF
TRBV6-1,TRBJ2-1,-,many,TGTGCCAGTGTAGAAGATAGCCTCTACAATGAGCAGTTCTTC,CASVEDSLYNEQFF
TRBV28,TRBJ2-2,TRBD1,many,TGTGCCAGCAGTCGACTTGGACAGGGAACGGGGGAGCTGTTTTTT,CASSRLGQGTGELFF
TRBV20-1,TRBJ2-1,TRBD2,-,TGCAGTGCTACACTAGCGTCTACGGGCGATGAGCAGTTCTTC,CSATLASTGDEQFF
TRBV11-2,TRBJ2-2,-,many,TGTGCCAGCAGCTTAGATCGAGTCGGGGAGCTGTTTTTT,CASSLDRVGELFF
TRBV18,TRBJ2-1,-,many,TGTGCCAGCTCCAAGACAGGGTACGGAGGGAATGAGCAGTTCTTC,CASSKTGYGGNEQFF
TRBV7-9,TRBJ2-7,-,-,TGTGCCAGCAGCCCACCCGGGACGGGGCCCCACGAGCAGTACTTC,CASSPPGTGPHEQYF